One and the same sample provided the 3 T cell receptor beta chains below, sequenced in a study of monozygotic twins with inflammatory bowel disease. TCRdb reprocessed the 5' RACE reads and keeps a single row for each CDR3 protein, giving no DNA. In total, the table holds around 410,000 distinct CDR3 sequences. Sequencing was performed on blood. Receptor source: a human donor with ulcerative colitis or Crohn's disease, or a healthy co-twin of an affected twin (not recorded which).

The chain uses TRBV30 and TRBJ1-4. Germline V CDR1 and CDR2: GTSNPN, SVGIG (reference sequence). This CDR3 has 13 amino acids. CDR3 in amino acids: CAWSGQSNEKLFF.

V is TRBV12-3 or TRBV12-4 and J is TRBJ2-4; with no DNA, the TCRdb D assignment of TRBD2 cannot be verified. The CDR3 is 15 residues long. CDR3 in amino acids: CASSSEGTSGNIQYF.

This chain's CDR3 is CASSLASGNQPQHF. The chain uses TRBV5-1 and TRBJ1-5. The CDR3 is made up of 14 amino acids. CDR1 is SGHRS, CDR2 YFSETQ, per germline.